A selection of T cell receptor beta chains follows, all from one sample in a study of blood T cell repertoires in COVID-19. Method: immunoSEQ multiplex PCR; TCRdb's copy keeps in-frame clones and lacks some. The table shows over 200,000 clones, with 80% to 90% occurring only once. The sample comprised peripheral blood. Receptors were obtained from a woman between 40 and 55 years old with active or convalescent COVID-19. Each CDR3 is given with its conserved first and last residue. The order of the fields is CDR3 DNA, CDR3 protein, D gene, V gene, clone size, J gene, CDR3 length. D genes are given only for firm matches. Size tells how often a clone was seen (once, few, many) or the class of an expanded clone, and some rows leave it out.

CDR3nt: TGTGCCACCAGCAAATCCTCCTATGTCCACGAGCAGTACTTC
CDR3aa: CATSKSSYVHEQYF
d_gene: NA
v_gene: TRBV15
abundance: NA
j_gene: TRBJ2-7
len: 14

CDR3nt: TGTGCCAGCAGCCCAACCTCAGGGGAAGGGAATCAGCCCCAGCATTTT
CDR3aa: CASSPTSGEGNQPQHF
d_gene: NA
v_gene: TRBV4-2
abundance: NA
j_gene: TRBJ1-5
len: 16

CDR3nt: TGTGCCAGTAGTAGTGTGGGGCCTGAAGCTTTCTTT
CDR3aa: CASSSVGPEAFF
d_gene: NA
v_gene: TRBV28
abundance: NA
j_gene: TRBJ1-1
len: 12

CDR3nt: TGTGCCAGTAGTATAGGCCCCAGGGGGAGGCACACTGAAGCTTTCTTT
CDR3aa: CASSIGPRGRHTEAFF
d_gene: TRBD1
v_gene: TRBV19
abundance: NA
j_gene: TRBJ1-1
len: 16

CDR3nt: TGTGCCAGCCGGGGGGGACAGGGCGGCAATCAGCCCCAGCATTTT
CDR3aa: CASRGGQGGNQPQHF
d_gene: TRBD1
v_gene: TRBV19
abundance: NA
j_gene: TRBJ1-5
len: 15

CDR3nt: TGTGCCAGCAGCTTAGGAGGGCTAACTAATGAAAAACTGTTTTTT
CDR3aa: CASSLGGLTNEKLFF
d_gene: NA
v_gene: TRBV11-2
abundance: NA
j_gene: TRBJ1-4
len: 15

CDR3nt: TGTGCCAGCCGGGACAGAGCCGATTCACCCCTCCACTTT
CDR3aa: CASRDRADSPLHF
d_gene: TRBD1
v_gene: TRBV3-1/TRBV3-2
abundance: NA
j_gene: TRBJ1-6
len: 13

CDR3nt: TGTGCCATCAGCGGGACAGATATTTTCTATGGCTACACCTTC
CDR3aa: CAISGTDIFYGYTF
d_gene: TRBD1
v_gene: TRBV10-3
abundance: NA
j_gene: TRBJ1-2
len: 14

CDR3nt: TGTGCCAGCAGTTACCCCGAGGAGACCCAGTACTTC
CDR3aa: CASSYPEETQYF
d_gene: NA
v_gene: TRBV6-6
abundance: NA
j_gene: TRBJ2-5
len: 12

CDR3nt: TGCAGCGTTGAAGGGGGGGGTGAAAAACTGTTTTTT
CDR3aa: CSVEGGGEKLFF
d_gene: NA
v_gene: TRBV29-1
abundance: NA
j_gene: TRBJ1-4
len: 12

CDR3nt: TGTGCCAGCAGTTTGTGGGACAGGGTAAACGAGCAGTACTTC
CDR3aa: CASSLWDRVNEQYF
d_gene: TRBD1
v_gene: TRBV27
abundance: many
j_gene: TRBJ2-7
len: 14

CDR3nt: TGTGCCAGTACGTTTTACGGGGGTGAAGCTTTCTTT
CDR3aa: CASTFYGGEAFF
d_gene: NA
v_gene: TRBV19
abundance: NA
j_gene: TRBJ1-1
len: 12

CDR3nt: TGTGCCAGCAGCCAGCAACTAGTATCCGGGGAGCTGTTTTTT
CDR3aa: CASSQQLVSGELFF
d_gene: NA
v_gene: TRBV3-1/TRBV3-2
abundance: NA
j_gene: TRBJ2-2
len: 14

CDR3nt: TGTGCCAGCTCACTGAAGTCTAGCGGACCTTACGAGCAGTACTTC
CDR3aa: CASSLKSSGPYEQYF
d_gene: TRBD2
v_gene: TRBV18
abundance: NA
j_gene: TRBJ2-7
len: 15

CDR3nt: TGCGCCAGCAGCCCCGGCGGCCCGTCATTCCGGCAGCCCCAGCATTTT
CDR3aa: CASSPGGPSFRQPQHF
d_gene: NA
v_gene: TRBV5-1
abundance: NA
j_gene: TRBJ1-5
len: 16

CDR3nt: TGTGCCAGCAGCTATAGCGAGACCCAGTACTTC
CDR3aa: CASSYSETQYF
d_gene: NA
v_gene: TRBV11-3
abundance: NA
j_gene: TRBJ2-5
len: 11

CDR3nt: TGTGCCAGCAGCTCCCACCCGGGACTTCAAGAGACCCAGTACTTC
CDR3aa: CASSSHPGLQETQYF
d_gene: NA
v_gene: TRBV11-3
abundance: NA
j_gene: TRBJ2-5
len: 15

CDR3nt: TGTGCCAGCAGCTGGGGACAGAGTTACACTGAAGCTTTCTTT
CDR3aa: CASSWGQSYTEAFF
d_gene: TRBD1
v_gene: TRBV5-6
abundance: NA
j_gene: TRBJ1-1
len: 14

CDR3nt: TGTGCCAGCAGCGTTCGGGGGACCCCTGACTACGAGCAGTACTTC
CDR3aa: CASSVRGTPDYEQYF
d_gene: NA
v_gene: TRBV9
abundance: NA
j_gene: TRBJ2-7
len: 15

CDR3nt: TGTGCCAGCAGCCAAGTCCCGCCGAGCTTGGTCTCTGGAAACACCATATATTTT
CDR3aa: CASSQVPPSLVSGNTIYF
d_gene: NA
v_gene: TRBV3-1/TRBV3-2
abundance: few
j_gene: TRBJ1-3
len: 18

CDR3nt: TGCGCCAGCCAAGCAGGGGGTAATTCACCCCTCCACTTT
CDR3aa: CASQAGGNSPLHF
d_gene: TRBD1
v_gene: TRBV4-1
abundance: few
j_gene: TRBJ1-6
len: 13

CDR3nt: TGTGCCAGCAGCTTATTGTCCTACACCGGGGAGCTGTTTTTT
CDR3aa: CASSLLSYTGELFF
d_gene: NA
v_gene: TRBV7-2
abundance: NA
j_gene: TRBJ2-2
len: 14